These 3 T cell receptor beta chains were all obtained from the same sample, sequenced in a study of T cell responses to AZD1222 COVID-19 vaccine. Profiling relied on immunoSEQ multiplex PCR, and the TCRdb table lists in-frame clones only, not all of them. The sample contains roughly 150,000 clones, approximately 90% of which appear only once. Sequencing used peripheral blood, obtained on day 0 of AZD1222 vaccination. The source is an adult in good health.

The chain is built from TRBV20-1 and TRBJ1-5; the D is unclear. This CDR3 is built from 15 residues. Germline assignment: CDR1 DFQATT and CDR2 SNEGSKA (reference sequence). The V end lost 3 bases, the J end lost 4 bases, and 16 bases lay between the germline ends. CDR3 residues: CSASSSGAVNQPQHF. The CDR3 nucleotides are TGCAGTGCTAGTTCGTCGGGAGCGGTTAATCAGCCCCAGCATTTT.

This clone occurred once. CDR3 sequence reads: CASSLSILHTEAFF. The CDR3 coding sequence is TGTGCCAGCAGCCTCTCCATTCTGCACACTGAAGCTTTCTTT. The rearrangement uses TRBV28 and TRBJ1-1; no firm D call. V lost 6 bases and J 3 bases, leaving 14 bases between the germline ends. The CDR3 contains 14 residues. Germline V lookup: CDR1 MDHEN, CDR2 SYDVKM.

This clone was found once. The chain has TRBV2 and TRBJ2-7; maybe TRBD1 (5 bases). This CDR3 is built from 13 residues. Germline lookup yields CDR1 SNHLY and CDR2 FYNNEI. The CDR3 sequence is CATAGQGSYEQYF. The CDR3, as DNA: TGTGCGACGGCAGGGCAGGGATCCTACGAGCAGTACTTC.